The text below deals with one T cell receptor beta chain. The antigen remains undetermined. The same CDR3 is also encoded by other DNA sequences in this sample. The data belong to a study of shared clonotypes between healthy human individuals. Study-wide findings and caveats: Genetic and exposure-history diversity was limited by the small donor number. An expected dependence of interdonor clonotype sharing on sequencing depth was noted.

The CDR3 contains 14 residues. Germline lookup yields CDR1 SGHTA and CDR2 FQGNSA. V was pared by 2 bases and J by 0 bases, with 8 bases between. Sequencing was performed with immunoSEQ multiplex PCR; in TCRdb, only in-frame clones are kept and a portion is missing. The top ten clones hold 1.4% to 1.5% of a sample with about 1 million clones, around 76% of them seen once. The V call is TRBV7-2, the J call TRBJ2-7; the D gene is possibly TRBD2 (5 bases). The sequence was obtained from a man aged 18 to 30 in good health. Specimen: memory CD4+ T cells sorted from blood. Subset described: CD45RA-negative fraction. The CDR3: CASSLTGSSYEQYF. The CDR3 DNA reads as TGTGCCAGCAGCTTAACGGGAAGCTCCTACGAGCAGTACTTC.